This entry lists 17 T cell receptor beta chains sequenced from one sample in a study of blood T cell repertoires in COVID-19. The assay was immunoSEQ multiplex PCR, and TCRdb's table has in-frame clones only and misses some. The sample contains roughly 52,000 clones, roughly 86% of which appear only once. Input material: peripheral blood. Receptor source: a woman of 80 years or more with acute or convalescent COVID-19.

This clone has only a few counts. The chain has TRBV19 and TRBJ1-2; 7 nucleotides match TRBD1. Germline assignment: CDR1 LNHDA and CDR2 SQIVND (reference sequence). The CDR3 is 13 amino acids. Trimming took 7 bases from V and 4 from J; bases not matched to a gene: 6. This CDR3 is CASTNEGAYGYTF. The CDR3 DNA sequence: TGTGCCAGTACTAACGAGGGGGCCTATGGCTACACCTTC.

The gene calls are TRBV11-3 and TRBJ2-3; 8 bases are a match to TRBD2. The CDR3 has 15 amino acids. Germline V gives CDR1 SGHNT, CDR2 YENEEA. The V gene end was trimmed by 6 bases and the J gene end by 5 bases; junction bases not matched to a gene: 10. CDR3 protein: CASRGLERGIDTQYF. CDR3 sequence (DNA): TGTGCCAGCAGGGGGCTGGAGCGGGGGATAGATACGCAGTATTTT.

This chain links TRBV5-1 with TRBJ2-1, with D perhaps TRBD2 (6 bases). V was pared by 0 bases and J by 7 bases, with 14 bases between. CDR3 size: 15 residues. Germline assignment: CDR1 SGHRS and CDR2 YFSETQ. The CDR3 nucleotides read TGCGCCAGCAGCTTGGGGCGGGGTTCGGGGAATGAGCAGTTCTTC. This encodes CASSLGRGSGNEQFF. Filled out from reference TRBV5-1 and TRBJ2-1, the complete variable domain reads KAGVTQTPRYLIKTRGQQVTLSCSPISGHRSVSWYQQTPGQGLQFLFEYFSETQRNKGNFPGRFSGRQFSNSRSEMNVSTLELGDSALYLCASSLGRGSGNEQFFGPGTRLTVL.

Here the CDR3 reads CASSQIGLAGNNEQFF. The CDR3 nucleotides are TGTGCCAGCAGCCAAATAGGACTAGCGGGAAATAATGAGCAGTTCTTC. The gene calls are TRBV3-1 (or the pseudogene TRBV3-2) and TRBJ2-1; TRBD2 agrees at 12 bases. The CDR3 is 16 residues long. V trimming: 2 bases; J trimming: 7 bases; junction bases outside the gene matches: 6. Germline V gene lookup returns CDR1 LGHDT and CDR2 YNNKEL (reference sequence).

This CDR3 is CASSPGTSHETQYF. In DNA form, the CDR3 reads TGCGCCAGCAGCCCCGGGACTAGTCATGAGACCCAGTACTTC. The chain recombines TRBV5-1 with TRBJ2-5; 8 bases are shared with TRBD2. This CDR3 has 14 amino acids. The V gene end was trimmed by 4 bases and the J gene end by 5 bases; junction bases not matched to a gene: 7. Per germline, CDR1 SGHRS and CDR2 YFSETQ.

J is TRBJ2-5 and V is TRBV11-3, with 8 bases that match TRBD1. In germline, CDR1 is SGHNT, CDR2 YENEEA. Trimming took 1 base from V and 5 from J; bases not matched to a gene: 0. The CDR3 sequence is 13 residues long. CDR3 nucleotide sequence: TGTGCCAGCAGCTTAGGACAGGGGGAGACCCAGTACTTC. The encoded protein is CASSLGQGETQYF.

The rearrangement uses TRBV4-2 and TRBJ1-2, with 8 bases fitting TRBD1. Germline values: CDR1 LGHNA, CDR2 YNFKEQ. The CDR3 has 15 residues. Trimming took 3 bases from V and 6 from J; bases not matched to a gene: 9. The CDR3 DNA is TGTGCCAGCAGCCACCGACAGGGGAATTCGGATGGCTACACCTTC. It specifies CASSHRQGNSDGYTF.

The chain joins TRBV5-6 to TRBJ1-3; TRBD1 aligns across 7 bases. Germline V lookup: CDR1 SGHDT, CDR2 YYEEEE. Germline trimming cut 1 base from V and 0 bases from J; bases unmatched to any gene: 10. This CDR3 spans 18 amino acids. This CDR3 is CASSLLELGQTSGNTIYF. CDR3 sequence (DNA): TGTGCCAGCAGCTTGCTGGAGCTGGGACAGACCTCTGGAAACACCATATATTTT.

V usage is TRBV9 and J usage is TRBJ2-2; D is unclear. Germline-derived CDR1 and CDR2 are SGDLS and YYNGEE. CDR3 length: 15 amino acids. The V gene lost 0 bases and the J gene lost 6 bases, with 12 bases spanning the gap. In DNA form, the CDR3 reads TGTGCCAGCAGCGTAGTACAGATGGGCGCCGGGGAGCTGTTTTTT. The encoded protein is CASSVVQMGAGELFF.

The chain carries TRBV2 and TRBJ2-3; D is undetermined. The V gene lost 3 bases and the J gene lost 6 bases, with 4 bases spanning the gap. Germline-derived CDR1 and CDR2 are SNHLY and FYNNEI. The CDR3 is made up of 11 amino acids. CDR3 in DNA: TGTGCCAGCAGTGACGGGGATACGCAGTATTTT. Protein product: CASSDGDTQYF. The full variable domain, in which reference TRBV2 and TRBJ2-3 provide the parts outside the CDR3, is EPEVTQTPSHQVTQMGQEVILRCVPISNHLYFYWYRQILGQKVEFLVSFYNNEISEKSEIFDDQFSVERPDGSNFTLKIRSTKLEDSAMYFCASSDGDTQYFGPGTRLTVL.

The chain recombines TRBV7-9 with TRBJ2-3; D possibly corresponds to TRBD1 (5 bases). Trimming left V 5 bases short and J 1 base short, with 10 bases between. CDR3 length equals 14 residues. Looked up from germline, CDR1 is SEHNR and CDR2 is FQNEAQ (reference sequence). The CDR3 coding sequence is TGTGCCAGCAGCCATGTAGGGGGCACAGATACGCAGTATTTT. Its translation: CASSHVGGTDTQYF.

The rearrangement links TRBV9 to TRBJ1-2; 9 positions agree with TRBD1. The CDR3 is 15 amino acids. V shed 4 bases, J shed 4 bases, and the junction held 8 bases outside the gene matches. The germline gives CDR1 SGDLS, CDR2 YYNGEE. The CDR3 nucleotides are TGTGCCAGCAGCCCCGGGACAGGGAGCCCCTATGGCTACACCTTC. Translating it yields CASSPGTGSPYGYTF.

This clone occurred once. The chain links TRBV5-1 to TRBJ1-3, with TRBD1 identical over 7 bases. Germline CDR1 reads SGHRS; CDR2 reads YFSETQ. The V gene end was trimmed by 2 bases and the J gene end by 3 bases; junction bases not matched to a gene: 5. This CDR3 contains 15 residues. For the CDR3, the DNA is TGCGCCAGCAGCTTAGGACAGGTGGATGGAAACACCATATATTTT. The encoded protein is CASSLGQVDGNTIYF.

This sequence joins TRBV29-1 and TRBJ2-5; TRBD1 matches at 10 bases. Germline assignment: CDR1 SQVTM and CDR2 ANQGSEA. The CDR3 has 14 residues. With 4 bases clipped from V and 5 bases from J, the junction kept 7 bases outside the gene matches. CDR3 sequence: CSVAAGTGVETQYF. The DNA of the CDR3 is TGCAGCGTTGCAGCGGGGACAGGGGTGGAGACCCAGTACTTC. Full variable domain (outside the CDR3, taken from reference TRBV29-1 and TRBJ2-5): SAVISQKPSRDICQRGTSLTIQCQVDSQVTMMFWYRQQPGQSLTLIATANQGSEATYESGFVIDKFPISRPNLTFSTLTVSNMSPEDSSIYLCSVAAGTGVETQYFGPGTRLLVL.

This rearrangement joins TRBV20-1 to TRBJ1-1; D is unresolved. The CDR3 sequence is 13 residues long. V was clipped by 3 bases and J by 0 bases, with 8 bases between them. The V gene's germline CDR1 is DFQATT and CDR2 SNEGSKA (reference sequence). The CDR3 loop is CSASGTLNTEAFF. The DNA of the CDR3 is TGCAGTGCTAGTGGCACACTGAACACTGAAGCTTTCTTT.

This chain links TRBV12-3 or TRBV12-4 with TRBJ1-1; D gene ambiguous. The V gene lost 1 base and the J gene lost 6 bases, with 6 bases spanning the gap. CDR3 length equals 12 residues. The CDR3 DNA follows: TGTGCCAGCAGTTTAGGGTCAGCTGAAGCTTTCTTT. This codes for CASSLGSAEAFF.

V gene TRBV13 combines with J gene TRBJ1-5; D call uncertain. This CDR3 contains 15 residues. Trimming removed 2 bases at V and 2 bases at J, with 10 bases between. The germline CDR1 and CDR2 sequences are PRHDT and FYEKMQ (reference sequence). Here the CDR3 DNA reads TGTGCCAGCAGCTTATTTTCCGGGGGCAATCAGCCCCAGCATTTT. The encoded protein is CASSLFSGGNQPQHF.